This TCR beta chain was identified during a study of blood T cell repertoires in COVID-19. Looking at the study overall: Samples representing acute and convalescent COVID-19 were sourced from the United States, Italy and Spain.

In this sample, this clone turned up once. Using immunoSEQ multiplex PCR, the repertoire was profiled, and TCRdb retains in-frame clones only, with some absent. The table lists under 85,000 clones, more than 70% of them singletons. Trimming left V 5 bases short and J 3 bases short, with 10 bases between. The CDR3 is 14 residues long. Germline CDR1 reads SGHNT; CDR2 reads YENEEA. Sequencing used peripheral blood. The receptor was isolated from a man aged 50-60 years with active COVID-19. V gene TRBV11-3 combines with J gene TRBJ2-2; D may be TRBD2 (6 bases). The CDR3 nucleotides read TGTGCCAGCAGCCGGGACTCCTACACCGGGGAGCTGTTTTTT. Its protein is CASSRDSYTGELFF.